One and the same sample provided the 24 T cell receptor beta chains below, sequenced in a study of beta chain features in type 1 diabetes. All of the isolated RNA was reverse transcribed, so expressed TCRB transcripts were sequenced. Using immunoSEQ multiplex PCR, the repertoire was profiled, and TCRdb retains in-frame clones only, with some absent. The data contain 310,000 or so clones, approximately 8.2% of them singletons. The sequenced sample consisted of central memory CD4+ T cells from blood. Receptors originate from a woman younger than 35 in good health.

The CDR3, as DNA: TGTGCCAGCAGCTTAGGACGGGGCACAGATACGCAGTATTTT. Its protein is CASSLGRGTDTQYF. This chain uses TRBV11-2 with TRBJ2-3; no firm D call. The length of the CDR3 is 14 residues. Germline V gene lookup returns CDR1 SGHAT and CDR2 FQNNGV. Trimming took off 1 base at V and 1 base at J, with 6 bases between the two ends.

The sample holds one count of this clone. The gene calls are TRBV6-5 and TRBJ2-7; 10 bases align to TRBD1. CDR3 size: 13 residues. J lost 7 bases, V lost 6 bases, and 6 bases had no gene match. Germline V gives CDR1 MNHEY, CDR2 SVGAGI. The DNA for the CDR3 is TGTGCCAGCAGCAGGACAGGGGGTCGGGAGCAGTACTTC. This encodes CASSRTGGREQYF.

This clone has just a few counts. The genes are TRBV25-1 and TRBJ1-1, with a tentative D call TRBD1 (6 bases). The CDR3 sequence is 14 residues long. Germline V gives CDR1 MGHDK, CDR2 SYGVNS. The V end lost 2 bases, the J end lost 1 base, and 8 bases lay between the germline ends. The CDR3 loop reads CASSEDRRNTEAFF. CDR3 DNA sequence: TGTGCCAGCAGTGAAGACAGGCGGAACACTGAAGCTTTCTTT.

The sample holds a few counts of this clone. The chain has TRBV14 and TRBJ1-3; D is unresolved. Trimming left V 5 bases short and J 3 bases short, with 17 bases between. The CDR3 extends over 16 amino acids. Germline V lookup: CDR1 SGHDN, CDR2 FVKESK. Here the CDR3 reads CASSSNLRSSGNTIYF. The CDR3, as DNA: TGTGCCAGCAGCTCAAATCTTCGGTCGAGTGGAAACACCATATATTTT. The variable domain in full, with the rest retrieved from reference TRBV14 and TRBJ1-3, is EAGVTQFPSHSVIEKGQTVTLRCDPISGHDNLYWYRRVMGKEIKFLLHFVKESKQDESGMPNNRFLAERTGGTYSTLKVQPAELEDSGVYFCASSSNLRSSGNTIYFGEGSWLTVV.

CDR3 loop: CSARTLLPPSYNEQFF. The CDR3 nucleotides are TGCAGCGCTCGCACCTTGTTACCCCCCTCCTACAATGAGCAGTTCTTC. The J gene is TRBJ2-1, the V gene TRBV29-1; D not certain. This CDR3 contains 16 residues. Trimming stripped 7 bases from V and 0 bases from J, with 19 bases between. Germline V gene sequence: CDR1 SQVTM, CDR2 ANQGSEA.

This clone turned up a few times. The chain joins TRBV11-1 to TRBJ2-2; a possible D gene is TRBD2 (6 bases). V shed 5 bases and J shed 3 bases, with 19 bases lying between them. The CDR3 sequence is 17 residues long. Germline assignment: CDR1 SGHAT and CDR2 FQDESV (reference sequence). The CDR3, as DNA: TGTGCCAGCAGCCGACTAGGGGACCTAAAGTACACCGGGGAGCTGTTTTTT. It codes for CASSRLGDLKYTGELFF.

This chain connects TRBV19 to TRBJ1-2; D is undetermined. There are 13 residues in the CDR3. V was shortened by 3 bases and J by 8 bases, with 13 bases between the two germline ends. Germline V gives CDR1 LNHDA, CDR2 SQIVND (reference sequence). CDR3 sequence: CASSMGWQVGYTF. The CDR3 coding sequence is TGTGCCAGTAGTATGGGTTGGCAGGTCGGCTACACCTTC.

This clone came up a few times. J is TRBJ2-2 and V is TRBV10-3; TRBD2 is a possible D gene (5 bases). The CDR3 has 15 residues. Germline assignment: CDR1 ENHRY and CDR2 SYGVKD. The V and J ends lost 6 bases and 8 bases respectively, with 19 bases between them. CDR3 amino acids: CAISPSGGVSGELFF. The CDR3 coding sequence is TGTGCCATCAGCCCGAGCGGTGGGGTATCGGGGGAGCTGTTTTTT.

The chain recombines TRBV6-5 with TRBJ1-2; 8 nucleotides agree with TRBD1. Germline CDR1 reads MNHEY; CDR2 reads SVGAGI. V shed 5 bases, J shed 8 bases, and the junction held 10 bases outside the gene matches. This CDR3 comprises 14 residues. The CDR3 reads CASSGQTGALGYTF. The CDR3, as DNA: TGTGCCAGCAGTGGCCAGACAGGGGCGTTAGGCTACACCTTC.

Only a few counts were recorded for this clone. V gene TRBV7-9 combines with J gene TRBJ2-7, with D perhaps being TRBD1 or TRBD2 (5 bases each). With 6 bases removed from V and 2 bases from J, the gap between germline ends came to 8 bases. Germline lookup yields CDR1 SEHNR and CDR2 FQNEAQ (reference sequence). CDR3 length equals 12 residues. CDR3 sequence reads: CASSRDAYEQYF. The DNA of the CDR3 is TGTGCCAGCAGTCGGGACGCCTACGAGCAGTACTTC.

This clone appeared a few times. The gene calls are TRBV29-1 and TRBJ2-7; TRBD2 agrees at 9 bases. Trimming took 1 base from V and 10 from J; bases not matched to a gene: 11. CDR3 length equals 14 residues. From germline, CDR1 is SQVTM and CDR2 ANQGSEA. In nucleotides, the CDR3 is TGCAGCGTTGAAGTAGAAATAGCGGGAGCCCCCCAGTACTTC. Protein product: CSVEVEIAGAPQYF.

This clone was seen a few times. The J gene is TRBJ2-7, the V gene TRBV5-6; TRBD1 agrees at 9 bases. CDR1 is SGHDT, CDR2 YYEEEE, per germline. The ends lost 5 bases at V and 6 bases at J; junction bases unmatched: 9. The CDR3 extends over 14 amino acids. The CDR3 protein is CASSLRDRVLEQYF. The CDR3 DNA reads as TGTGCCAGCAGTTTACGGGACAGGGTCCTCGAGCAGTACTTC.

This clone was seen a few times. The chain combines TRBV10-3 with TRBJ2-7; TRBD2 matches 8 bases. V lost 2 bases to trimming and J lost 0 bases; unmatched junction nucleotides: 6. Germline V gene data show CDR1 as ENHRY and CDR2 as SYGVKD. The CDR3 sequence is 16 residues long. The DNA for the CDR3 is TGTGCCATCAGTGAGAGGCTAGCGGGTTCCTCCTACGAGCAGTACTTC. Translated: CAISERLAGSSYEQYF.

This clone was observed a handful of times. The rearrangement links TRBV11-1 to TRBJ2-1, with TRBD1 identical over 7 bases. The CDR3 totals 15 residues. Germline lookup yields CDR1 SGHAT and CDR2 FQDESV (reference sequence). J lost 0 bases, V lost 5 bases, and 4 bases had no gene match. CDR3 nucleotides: TGTGCCAGCAGCCGACAGGGAAGCTCCTACAATGAGCAGTTCTTC. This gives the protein CASSRQGSSYNEQFF.

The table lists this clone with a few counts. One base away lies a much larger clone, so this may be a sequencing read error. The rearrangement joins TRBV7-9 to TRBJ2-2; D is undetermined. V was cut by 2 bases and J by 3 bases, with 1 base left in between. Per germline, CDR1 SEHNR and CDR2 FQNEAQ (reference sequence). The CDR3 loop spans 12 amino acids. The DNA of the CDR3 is TGTGCCAGCAGCTTACACACCGGGGAGCTGTTTTTT. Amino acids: CASSLHTGELFF.

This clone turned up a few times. CDR3 DNA: TGTGCCAGCAGCTTAGATCGCTGGGCTGGGTGGGGGAGAAACACCATATATTTT. It encodes CASSLDRWAGWGRNTIYF. The V call is TRBV11-2, the J call TRBJ1-3, with TRBD1 as a possible D gene (5 bases). The germline V gene has CDR1 SGHAT and CDR2 FQNNGV. The CDR3 is made up of 18 amino acids. Trimming stripped 0 bases from V and 5 bases from J, with 20 bases between.

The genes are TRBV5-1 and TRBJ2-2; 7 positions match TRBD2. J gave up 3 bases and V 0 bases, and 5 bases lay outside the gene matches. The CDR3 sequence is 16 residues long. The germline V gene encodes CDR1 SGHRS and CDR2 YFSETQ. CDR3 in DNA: TGCGCCAGCAGCTTGGGGGCTAGCGGCCACACCGGGGAGCTGTTTTTT. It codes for CASSLGASGHTGELFF.

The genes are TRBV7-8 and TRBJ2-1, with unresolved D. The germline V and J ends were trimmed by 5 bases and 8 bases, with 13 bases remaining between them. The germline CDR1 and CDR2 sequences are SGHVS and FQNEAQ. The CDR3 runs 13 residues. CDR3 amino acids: CASSRQAVDEQFF. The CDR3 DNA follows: TGTGCCAGCAGCCGGCAAGCCGTGGATGAGCAGTTCTTC. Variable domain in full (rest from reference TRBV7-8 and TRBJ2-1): GAGVSQSPRYKVAKRGQDVALRCDPISGHVSLFWYQQALGQGPEFLTYFQNEAQLDKSGLPSDRFFAERPEGSVSTLKIQRTQQEDSAVYLCASSRQAVDEQFFGPGTRLTVL.

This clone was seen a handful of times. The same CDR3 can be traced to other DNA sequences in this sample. CDR3 sequence (DNA): TGTGCCAGCTCGCGGGGACAGGGTAATGAAAAACTGTTTTTT. This codes for CASSRGQGNEKLFF. The gene calls are TRBV18 and TRBJ1-4; 9 bases fit TRBD1. Germline V gene data show CDR1 as KGHSH and CDR2 as LQKENI. The CDR3 has 14 residues. Trimming cost V 6 bases and J 4 bases; bases outside gene matches: 3.

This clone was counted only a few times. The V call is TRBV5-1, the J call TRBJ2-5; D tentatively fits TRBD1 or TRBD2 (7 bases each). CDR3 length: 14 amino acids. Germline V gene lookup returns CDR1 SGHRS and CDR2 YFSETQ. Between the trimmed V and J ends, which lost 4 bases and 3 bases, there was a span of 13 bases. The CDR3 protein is CASSGRDSEETQYF. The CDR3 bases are TGCGCCAGCAGCGGGAGGGACAGCGAAGAGACCCAGTACTTC.

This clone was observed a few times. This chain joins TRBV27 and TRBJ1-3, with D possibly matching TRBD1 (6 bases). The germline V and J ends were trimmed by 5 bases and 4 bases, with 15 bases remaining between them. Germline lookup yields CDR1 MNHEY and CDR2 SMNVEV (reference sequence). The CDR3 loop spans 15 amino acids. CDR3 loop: CASSLDRSAGNTIYF. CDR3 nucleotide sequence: TGTGCCAGCAGTCTGGACAGATCAGCAGGAAACACCATATATTTT.

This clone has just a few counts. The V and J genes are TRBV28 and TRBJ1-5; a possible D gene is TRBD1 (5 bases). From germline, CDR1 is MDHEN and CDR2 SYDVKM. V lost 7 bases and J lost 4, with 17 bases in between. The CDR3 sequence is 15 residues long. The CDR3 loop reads CASKVGTHGNQPQHF. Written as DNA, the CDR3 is TGTGCCAGCAAGGTGGGGACCCACGGGAATCAGCCCCAGCATTTT.

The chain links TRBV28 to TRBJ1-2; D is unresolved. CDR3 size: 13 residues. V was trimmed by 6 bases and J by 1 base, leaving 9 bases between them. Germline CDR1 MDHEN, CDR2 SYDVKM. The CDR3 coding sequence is TGTGCCAGCAGGGCGGGTGTTAACTATGGCTACACCTTC. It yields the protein CASRAGVNYGYTF.

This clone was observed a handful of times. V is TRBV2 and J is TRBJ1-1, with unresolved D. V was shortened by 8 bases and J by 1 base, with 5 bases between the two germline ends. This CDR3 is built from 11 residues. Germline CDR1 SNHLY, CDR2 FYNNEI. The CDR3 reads CASLRNTEAFF. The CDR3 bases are TGTGCCAGCCTGCGGAACACTGAAGCTTTCTTT.